This TCR beta chain was obtained from a study of neoadjuvant anti-PD-1 for oral cavity cancer. About the research overall: Non-progressing patients received a fourth nivolumab dose near day 43, then surgery on days 50-56.

Using immunoSEQ multiplex PCR, the repertoire was profiled, and TCRdb retains in-frame clones only, with some absent. Of approximately 8,400 clones in the sample, approximately 72% are singletons; the top ten hold about 4%. The sample's time point: after neoadjuvant nivolumab, at surgical resection. A note on this clone: As yet, its antigen is unknown.

The germline V gene encodes CDR1 SGHVS and CDR2 FQNEAQ. CDR3 length equals 12 residues. V was pared by 4 bases and J by 11 bases, with 14 bases between. General study points: Only a few patients per response group were TCR-analyzed; validation needed.

The sample in question was PBMCs, obtained after nivolumab (anti-PD-1) treatment. This rearrangement joins TRBV7-8 to TRBJ1-1; D might be TRBD1 (6 bases). This sequence originates from a person aged 35-79 years with oral cavity squamous cell carcinoma. The CDR3 sequence: CASSSTGPAAFF. For the CDR3, the DNA is TGTGCCAGCAGCTCCACAGGGCCCGCGGCTTTCTTT.